Following are 25 T cell receptor beta chains from one sample sequenced in a study of T cells after yellow fever vaccination. From the 5' RACE reads, TCRdb called clonotypes with MiXCR, one entry per CDR3 protein. The data hold 360,000 or so distinct CDR3 sequences, with 9.5% to 13% observed a single time. The sequencing here drew on PBMCs, taken on the day of the first yellow fever vaccination. These receptors all come from a man aged 18 to 29 who received the YFV17D yellow fever vaccine.

This clonotype occurred many times. The chain carries TRBV5-1 and TRBJ2-1, with TRBD2 as a possible D gene (6 bases). In germline, CDR1 is SGHRS, CDR2 YFSETQ. Trimming removed 4 bases from V and 3 bases from J, with 20 bases in between. This CDR3 contains 17 residues. As DNA, the CDR3 is TGCGCCAGCAGCCCGATCGTAATGTCGGGGGACTACAATGAGCAGTTCTTC. It is translated as CASSPIVMSGDYNEQFF.

The rearrangement uses TRBV6-5 and TRBJ2-1, with D maybe TRBD2 (5 bases). CDR3 size: 11 residues. Germline V gene sequence: CDR1 MNHEY, CDR2 SVGAGI. Trimming removed 10 bases at V and 7 bases at J, with 11 bases between. The CDR3 region has the DNA TGTGCCACGACAAGAGGGAATGAGCAGTTCTTC. Translated: CATTRGNEQFF.

The rearrangement joins TRBV9 to TRBJ2-1; D is perhaps TRBD1 or TRBD2 (6 bases each). V was cut by 0 bases and J by 5 bases, with 18 bases left in between. Germline V gene sequence: CDR1 SGDLS, CDR2 YYNGEE. CDR3 size: 17 residues. The DNA of the CDR3 is TGTGCCAGCAGCGTAGGGGGGGCCGCAGGAACGCACAATGAGCAGTTCTTC. This codes for CASSVGGAAGTHNEQFF.

About this clonotype: A read error may be the cause here, since a much bigger clone is one base away. J is TRBJ1-5 and V is TRBV12-3 or TRBV12-4, with a weak D call TRBD1 (5 bases). The CDR3 covers 14 residues. The CDR3: CASSQGDGGQPQRF. Here the CDR3 DNA reads TGTGCCAGCAGTCAAGGAGATGGGGGTCAGCCCCAGCGTTTT.

The table lists this clonotype with a few counts. This rearrangement joins TRBV5-1 to TRBJ2-3; 9 bases fit TRBD1. CDR1 is SGHRS, CDR2 YFSETQ, per germline. V dropped 1 base and J dropped 3; count of bases not matched to a gene: 12. The CDR3 sequence is 18 residues long. This CDR3 reads CASSLIGTGRSRTDTQYF. CDR3 nucleotides: TGCGCCAGCAGCTTGATAGGGACAGGGCGAAGTAGGACAGATACGCAGTATTTT.

The chain carries TRBV4-1 and TRBJ2-2, with TRBD1 matching 8 bases. The length of the CDR3 is 17 residues. V trimming: 2 bases; J trimming: 0 bases; junction bases outside the gene matches: 5. From germline, CDR1 is MGHRA and CDR2 YSYEKL. The CDR3 nucleotides read TGCGCCAGCAGCCAATTCTACAGGGGGTCGAACACCGGGGAGCTGTTTTTT. Its translation is CASSQFYRGSNTGELFF.

The chain is built from TRBV12-3 or TRBV12-4 and TRBJ2-2; D is ambiguous. CDR3 length equals 17 residues. Deletions cut 2 bases from V and 2 bases from J, with 15 bases between. The CDR3 sequence: CASSLSSGPQNTGELFF. The CDR3 coding sequence is TGTGCCAGCAGTTTATCCTCTGGTCCACAAAACACCGGGGAGCTGTTTTTT.

The rearrangement links TRBV20-1 to TRBJ1-4, with D maybe TRBD1 (5 bases). CDR1 is DFQATT, CDR2 SNEGSKA, per germline (reference sequence). The germline V and J ends were trimmed by 6 bases and 3 bases, with 14 bases remaining between them. The CDR3 sequence is 14 residues long. CDR3 protein: CSAPGRGANEKLFF. The CDR3 coding sequence is TGCAGTGCGCCAGGGAGGGGTGCTAATGAAAAACTGTTTTTT.

The sample holds a few counts of this clonotype. V gene TRBV9 combines with J gene TRBJ2-5; D ambiguous. The V and J ends lost 0 bases and 6 bases respectively, with 12 bases between them. The CDR3 runs to 14 residues. Looked up from germline, CDR1 is SGDLS and CDR2 is YYNGEE. CDR3 region: CASSVADGLKTQYF. The CDR3 coding sequence is TGTGCCAGCAGCGTAGCGGATGGCTTGAAGACCCAGTACTTC.

The rearrangement uses TRBV5-6 and TRBJ2-2; 7 positions match TRBD1. V dropped 2 bases and J dropped 6; count of bases not matched to a gene: 1. The CDR3 covers 13 residues. CDR1 is SGHDT and CDR2 is YYEEEE in the germline V gene. This CDR3 reads CASSFDRAGELFF. DNA for the CDR3: TGTGCCAGCAGCTTCGACAGGGCCGGGGAGCTGTTTTTT.

The sample holds many counts of this clonotype. The chain is built from TRBV7-6 and TRBJ2-2, with D perhaps TRBD1 (5 bases). The germline V and J ends were trimmed by 3 bases and 5 bases, with 13 bases remaining between them. The length of the CDR3 is 15 residues. Germline values: CDR1 SGHVS, CDR2 FNYEAQ. The CDR3 DNA is TGTGCCAGCAGCTTGCAGGGTCGTTGGACCGGGGAGCTGTTTTTT. Translated: CASSLQGRWTGELFF.

This clonotype was counted only a few times. The CDR3 loop reads CASSRGRNTDTQYF. The CDR3 DNA reads as TGTGCCAGCAGCCGGGGGCGGAACACAGATACGCAGTATTTT. The chain carries TRBV9 and TRBJ2-3; D is tentatively TRBD1 or TRBD2 (6 bases each). This CDR3 has 14 residues. The V end was cut by 4 bases, the J end by 2 bases, with 11 bases between. Per the germline V gene, CDR1 is SGDLS and CDR2 is YYNGEE.

This clonotype was observed many times. V is TRBV6-2 or TRBV6-3 and J is TRBJ2-2, with no clear D. The CDR3 is 11 residues long. Between the trimmed V and J ends, which lost 8 bases and 1 base, there was a span of 2 bases. Germline V gene lookup returns CDR1 MNHEY and CDR2 SVGEGT. The CDR3 region has the DNA TGTGCCAGCGGGAACACCGGGGAGCTGTTTTTT. Its translation is CASGNTGELFF.

This clonotype was counted ten times or more. J is TRBJ2-1 and V is TRBV20-1; 12 nucleotides agree with TRBD2. Per the germline V gene, CDR1 is DFQATT and CDR2 is SNEGSKA (reference sequence). The CDR3 contains 15 residues. V trimming: 5 bases; J trimming: 5 bases; junction bases outside the gene matches: 7. The CDR3 DNA follows: TGCAGTGCTCCTCTAGCGGGGGGGCCCAACAATGAGCAGTTCTTC. Residues: CSAPLAGGPNNEQFF.

J is TRBJ1-5 and V is TRBV6-1; D is unclear. The CDR3 is 15 residues long. CDR1 and CDR2 from the germline V gene are MNHNS and SASEGT. The ends were cut back, 10 bases at V and 0 bases at J, with 16 bases in the middle. This CDR3 reads CATTPGPNSNQPQHF. The CDR3 DNA is TGTGCCACCACGCCCGGGCCGAATAGCAATCAGCCCCAGCATTTT.

The chain recombines TRBV10-3 with TRBJ2-3, with D possibly being TRBD1 or TRBD2 (5 bases each). The V gene's germline CDR1 is ENHRY and CDR2 SYGVKD. The CDR3 spans 15 residues. Trimming took 2 bases from V and 1 from J, leaving 10 bases between them. This chain's CDR3 is CAISETGPRTDTQYF. The CDR3 coding sequence is TGTGCCATCAGTGAGACGGGACCTCGCACAGATACGCAGTATTTT.

The rearrangement joins TRBV20-1 to TRBJ2-3; D gene uncertain. Germline CDR1 DFQATT, CDR2 SNEGSKA (reference sequence). This CDR3 region has 14 residues. V gave up 6 bases and J gave up 2 bases, with 15 bases separating them. The CDR3 bases are TGCAGTGCGCGACAATCTATCCCCACAGATACGCAGTATTTT. Its translation: CSARQSIPTDTQYF.

This clonotype was recorded a few times. This chain connects TRBV5-4 to TRBJ2-6; TRBD1 or TRBD2 may be the D gene (5 bases each). From germline, CDR1 is SGHNT and CDR2 YYREEE (reference sequence). The CDR3 runs to 17 residues. Trimming removed 2 bases from V and 0 bases from J, with 12 bases in between. CDR3 protein: CASSFPGRFSGANVLTF. DNA for the CDR3: TGTGCCAGCAGCTTCCCGGGACGATTCTCTGGGGCCAACGTCCTGACTTTC.

This clonotype was counted between two and nine times. The V and J genes are TRBV18 and TRBJ1-2, with D perhaps matching TRBD1 (6 bases). V was trimmed by 6 bases and J by 5 bases, leaving 16 bases between them. CDR1 and CDR2 (germline): KGHSH, LQKENI. The CDR3 is 14 residues long. This CDR3 is CASSTTGIGYGYTF. The CDR3 DNA sequence: TGTGCCAGCTCTACTACAGGGATCGGTTATGGCTACACCTTC.

In its sample, this clonotype was seen a few times. This chain links TRBV4-3 with TRBJ2-2; D not certain. The CDR3 loop spans 17 amino acids. Germline CDR1 LGHNA, CDR2 YSLEER. Trimming cost V 1 base and J 0 bases, with 12 bases left between them. As DNA, the CDR3 is TGCGCCAGCAGCCAAGTTACGCCGTTCGCGAACACCGGGGAGCTGTTTTTT. Encoded protein: CASSQVTPFANTGELFF.

This clonotype was seen more than once but under ten times. This chain uses TRBV4-2 with TRBJ2-3; D could derive from TRBD1 or TRBD2 (6 bases each). The V and J ends lost 3 bases and 1 base respectively, with 17 bases between them. Germline V lookup: CDR1 LGHNA, CDR2 YNFKEQ. This CDR3 is 17 amino acids long. CDR3 nucleotide sequence: TGTGCCAGCAGCCAGGCCCCGAAAGGGGGGCGCACAGATACGCAGTATTTT. Its translation: CASSQAPKGGRTDTQYF.

There are many counts of this clonotype. The chain carries TRBV5-1 and TRBJ1-1; D is possibly TRBD1 (5 bases). Trimming took off 5 bases at V and 0 bases at J, with 5 bases between the two ends. Germline CDR1 is SGHRS and CDR2 is YFSETQ. The CDR3 runs to 12 residues. CDR3 DNA: TGCGCCAGCAGAGGGGTGAACACTGAAGCTTTCTTT. As protein: CASRGVNTEAFF.

There are a few counts of this clonotype. This chain uses TRBV7-6 with TRBJ2-7; D gene unclear. The CDR3 consists of 12 residues. The V and J ends lost 3 bases and 5 bases respectively, with 8 bases between them. CDR1 and CDR2 from the germline V gene are SGHVS and FNYEAQ. For the CDR3, the DNA is TGTGCCAGCAGCTTCGGCCCGAACGAGCAGTACTTC. Its protein product is CASSFGPNEQYF.

This clonotype has a handful of counts. This chain links TRBV11-2 with TRBJ1-6; D is possibly TRBD1 (6 bases). Trimming took 6 bases from V and 8 from J, leaving 17 bases between them. The germline CDR1 and CDR2 sequences are SGHAT and FQNNGV. The CDR3 consists of 15 residues. DNA of the CDR3: TGTGCCAGCAGACCAGCGGACAGTGGTTATTCACCCCTCCACTTT. This translates into CASRPADSGYSPLHF.

The genes are TRBV20-1 and TRBJ1-3; TRBD1 agrees at 10 bases. The V and J ends lost 7 bases and 0 bases, in that order; junction bases with no gene match: 6. CDR3 length: 15 amino acids. Germline assignment: CDR1 DFQATT and CDR2 SNEGSKA (reference sequence). The CDR3 bases are TGCAGTGTGAGACAGGGGGCTCGCTCTGGAAACACCATATATTTT. Translation gives CSVRQGARSGNTIYF.